One and the same sample provided the 13 T cell receptor beta chains below, sequenced in a study of vaccination effects on CD4 cells after COVID-19. TCRdb's copy holds only in-frame clones and misses some; the assay was immunoSEQ multiplex PCR. The sample includes about 73,000 clones, about four fifths seen only once; the top ten take around 2.9%. These receptors have no known antigen. Before any sequencing was done, the ViraFEST assay used viral peptide pools to expand antigen-specific CD4+ T cells. Following 10 days of culture, CD4+ T cells were isolated. None of these healthy vaccinees had been infected with SARS-CoV-2 before vaccination. The sample was CD4+ T cells from PBMCs cultured with HCoV-NL63 spike peptides, taken before COVID-19 vaccination. Source of these receptors: a human donor who received a COVID-19 vaccine.

The chain couples TRBV28 to TRBJ1-1; D gene uncertain. The CDR3 length is 12 residues. In germline, CDR1 is MDHEN, CDR2 SYDVKM. The CDR3 here is CRVGRMNTEAFF. DNA of the CDR3: TGTAGAGTAGGGAGGATGAACACTGAAGCTTTCTTT.

The genes are TRBV6-2 or TRBV6-3 and TRBJ1-1; 8 bases are a match to TRBD1. The V gene end was trimmed by 2 bases and the J gene end by 4 bases; junction bases not matched to a gene: 3. This CDR3 is 14 amino acids long. Germline-derived CDR1 and CDR2 are MNHEY and SVGEGT. The CDR3 bases are TGTGCCAGCAGTTACCCGGGACAGGCCACTGAAGCTTTCTTT. It translates to CASSYPGQATEAFF.

This sequence joins TRBV3-1 (or the pseudogene TRBV3-2) and TRBJ2-1, with 10 bases that match TRBD2. Trimming at V came to 4 bases and at J to 4 bases, leaving 13 bases not matched to a gene. The CDR3 loop spans 18 amino acids. CDR1 is LGHDT, CDR2 YNNKEL, per germline (reference sequence). The CDR3 DNA reads as TGTGCCAGCAGCCGGATCACCTTAGCGGGGGGCAGGTACAATGAGCAGTTCTTC. Encoded protein: CASSRITLAGGRYNEQFF.

This chain joins TRBV7-3 and TRBJ2-6; 16 bases agree with TRBD2. With V trimmed by 1 base and J by 2 bases, 8 bases remained unmatched. The CDR3 extends over 21 amino acids. CDR1 SGHTA and CDR2 FQGTGA come from the germline V gene. CDR3: CASSLSPGLAGGQAGANVLTF. The CDR3 DNA follows: TGTGCCAGCAGCTTAAGCCCGGGACTAGCGGGGGGGCAAGCTGGGGCCAACGTCCTGACTTTC.

V usage is TRBV6-5 and J usage is TRBJ2-3; tentatively, D is TRBD1 (6 bases). Per the germline V gene, CDR1 is MNHEY and CDR2 is SVGAGI. This CDR3 is built from 13 residues. Trimming shortened V by 10 bases and J by 2 bases, and 13 bases separated the two germline ends. CDR3 in DNA: TGTGCCATTAACCGGGACAACACAGATACGCAGTATTTT. It translates to CAINRDNTDTQYF.

The chain links TRBV5-1 to TRBJ2-7; TRBD1 aligns across 7 bases. This CDR3 is built from 15 residues. J was trimmed by 6 bases and V by 3 bases; bases with no gene match: 12. Germline V gene sequence: CDR1 SGHRS, CDR2 YFSETQ. Here the CDR3 reads CASSSGSAGGSEQYV. CDR3 nucleotide sequence: TGCGCCAGCAGCTCCGGGTCCGCAGGGGGATCCGAGCAGTACGTC.

In its sample, this clone was seen a few times. The CDR3 coding sequence is TGTGCCAGCAGTGAAGCGCTAGTCCGGGTGGTTTATAATTCACCCCTCCACTTT. Protein sequence: CASSEALVRVVYNSPLHF. This chain uses TRBV6-1 with TRBJ1-6; D call uncertain. V was clipped by 0 bases and J by 4 bases, with 16 bases between them. The germline gives CDR1 MNHNS, CDR2 SASEGT. This CDR3 spans 18 amino acids.

The chain recombines TRBV10-2 with TRBJ2-3; perhaps TRBD2 as D (6 bases). Trimming removed 0 bases from V and 3 bases from J, with 10 bases in between. Germline V gene data show CDR1 as WSHSY and CDR2 as SAAADI. CDR3 length: 15 amino acids. In DNA form, the CDR3 reads TGCGCCAGCAGTGAGTCGAAGGCGGGGACAGATACGCAGTATTTT. This translates into CASSESKAGTDTQYF.

V usage is TRBV7-2 and J usage is TRBJ2-1, with D perhaps matching TRBD2 (6 bases). Germline V lookup: CDR1 SGHTA, CDR2 FQGNSA. Trimming pared 2 bases from V and 3 bases from J, leaving 11 bases between. The CDR3 has 15 residues. CDR3 sequence: CASSLYGGGYNEQFF. The CDR3 DNA reads TGTGCCAGCAGCTTATACGGGGGTGGCTACAATGAGCAGTTCTTC.

The V call is TRBV4-1, the J call TRBJ1-6; 8 bases fit TRBD1. The germline gives CDR1 MGHRA, CDR2 YSYEKL. J was trimmed by 6 bases and V by 2 bases; bases with no gene match: 12. The CDR3 has 18 residues. The CDR3 spells CASSQFQTGASSNSPLHF. The CDR3 DNA sequence: TGCGCCAGCAGCCAATTTCAGACAGGGGCCTCTTCTAATTCACCCCTCCACTTT.

This clone was observed a few times. The chain employs TRBV6-2 or TRBV6-3 and TRBJ1-5, with D possibly TRBD1 on 6 matching bases. Germline loops: CDR1 MNHEY, CDR2 SVGEGT. Between the trimmed V and J ends, which lost 0 bases and 5 bases, there was a span of 8 bases. CDR3 length equals 14 residues. For the CDR3, the DNA is TGTGCCAGCAGTTACTCGGGGGGCGATCAGCCCCAGCATTTT. This translates into CASSYSGGDQPQHF.

The V and J genes are TRBV5-1 and TRBJ2-3; 13 bases map to TRBD2. V was clipped by 1 base and J by 4 bases; unmatched bases: 0. The germline V gene encodes CDR1 SGHRS and CDR2 YFSETQ. The CDR3 loop spans 15 amino acids. CDR3 loop: CASSLTSGGADTQYF. The CDR3 nucleotides read TGCGCCAGCAGCTTGACTAGCGGGGGGGCAGATACGCAGTATTTT.

This clone was detected once. The chain uses TRBV11-3 and TRBJ2-3; D may be TRBD1 or TRBD2 (5 bases each). The V gene lost 4 bases and the J gene lost 0 bases, with 8 bases spanning the gap. This CDR3 spans 14 amino acids. CDR1 SGHNT and CDR2 YENEEA come from the germline V gene. CDR3 in amino acids: CASSSGRSTDTQYF. CDR3 bases: TGTGCCAGCAGCTCGGGACGGAGCACAGATACGCAGTATTTT.